This TCR beta chain originates from a study of identifying expanded T cells in peripheral blood. Study outcomes and limitations: Clone count variance between roughly 2-week samples rose with total template count.

Per germline, CDR1 MGHDK and CDR2 SYGVNS. The CDR3 covers 12 residues. The ends were cut back, 5 bases at V and 3 bases at J, with 7 bases in the middle. Only in-frame clones appear in the TCRdb table, and some are missing; sequencing was by immunoSEQ multiplex PCR. The sample contains about 85,000 clones, approximately 90% of which appear only once. No infections or other immune events were documented during collection. The count of this clone is one. What it recognizes is unknown. This TCR was sampled from a person aged 18 to 75 in good health. The rearrangement joins TRBV25-1 to TRBJ1-2; no firm D call. Material for sequencing was blood. In DNA form, the CDR3 reads TGTGCCAGCAGTTTTCAGGACTATGGCTACACCTTC. Amino acids: CASSFQDYGYTF.